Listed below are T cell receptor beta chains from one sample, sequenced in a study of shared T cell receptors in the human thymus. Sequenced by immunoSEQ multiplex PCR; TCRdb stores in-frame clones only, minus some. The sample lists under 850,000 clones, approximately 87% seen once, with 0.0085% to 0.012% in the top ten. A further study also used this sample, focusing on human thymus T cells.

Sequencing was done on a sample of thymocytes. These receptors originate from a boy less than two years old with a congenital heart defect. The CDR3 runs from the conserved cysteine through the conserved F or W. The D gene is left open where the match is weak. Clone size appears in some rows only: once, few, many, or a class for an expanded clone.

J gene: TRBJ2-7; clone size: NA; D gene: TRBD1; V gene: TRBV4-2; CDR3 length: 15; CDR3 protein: CASSQWTGGAYEQYF; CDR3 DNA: TGTGCCAGCAGCCAATGGACAGGGGGCGCCTACGAGCAGTACTTC
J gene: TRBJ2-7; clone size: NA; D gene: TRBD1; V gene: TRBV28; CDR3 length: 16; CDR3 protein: CASSLFSDRGSYEQYF; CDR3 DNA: TGTGCCAGCAGTTTATTCTCCGACAGGGGCTCCTACGAGCAGTACTTC
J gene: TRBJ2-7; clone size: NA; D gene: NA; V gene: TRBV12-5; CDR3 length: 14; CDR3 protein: CASGTSSVLREQYF; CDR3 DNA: TGTGCTAGTGGTACCAGTAGCGTCTTACGGGAGCAGTACTTC
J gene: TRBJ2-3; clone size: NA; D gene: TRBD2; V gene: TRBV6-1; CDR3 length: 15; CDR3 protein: CASSAPGLAGVGQYF; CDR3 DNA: TGTGCCAGCAGTGCGCCGGGACTAGCGGGAGTCGGGCAGTATTTT
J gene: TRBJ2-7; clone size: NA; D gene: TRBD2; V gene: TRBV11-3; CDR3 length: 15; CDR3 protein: CASSLAGGSDHEQYF; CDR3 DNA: TGTGCCAGCAGCCTAGCGGGAGGGTCGGACCACGAGCAGTACTTC
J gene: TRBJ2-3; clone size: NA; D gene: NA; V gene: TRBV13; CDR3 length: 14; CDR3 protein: CASRVWEDDDTQYF; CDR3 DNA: TGTGCCAGCAGGGTGTGGGAGGATGATGATACGCAGTATTTT
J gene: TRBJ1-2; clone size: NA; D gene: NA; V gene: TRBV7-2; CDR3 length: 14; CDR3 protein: CASSLAQEGYGYTF; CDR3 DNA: TGTGCCAGCAGCTTAGCCCAGGAAGGCTATGGCTACACCTTC
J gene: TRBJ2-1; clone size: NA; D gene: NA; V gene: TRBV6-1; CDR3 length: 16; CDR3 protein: CASSDPSWWGGDEQFF; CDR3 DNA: TGTGCCAGCAGTGATCCCTCTTGGTGGGGCGGCGATGAGCAGTTCTTC
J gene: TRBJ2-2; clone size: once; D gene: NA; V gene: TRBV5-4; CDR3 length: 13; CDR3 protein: CASSLGGTGELFF; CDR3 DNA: TGTGCCAGCAGCTTGGGAGGCACCGGGGAGCTGTTTTTT
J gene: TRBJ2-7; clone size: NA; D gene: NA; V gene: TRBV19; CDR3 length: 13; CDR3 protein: CASSWAGNYEQYF; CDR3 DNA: TGTGCCAGTAGTTGGGCAGGGAACTACGAGCAGTACTTC
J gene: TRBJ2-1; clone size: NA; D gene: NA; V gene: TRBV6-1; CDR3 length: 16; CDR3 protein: CASSELLARKSNEQFF; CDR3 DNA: TGTGCCAGCAGTGAATTACTAGCTCGGAAGTCCAATGAGCAGTTCTTC
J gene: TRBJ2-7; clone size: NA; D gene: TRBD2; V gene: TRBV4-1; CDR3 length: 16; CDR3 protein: CASSQVPGTTYYEQYF; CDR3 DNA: TGCGCCAGCAGCCAAGTCCCCGGGACTACCTACTACGAGCAGTACTTC
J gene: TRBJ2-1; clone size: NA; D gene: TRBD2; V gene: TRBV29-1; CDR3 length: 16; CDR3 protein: CSVDQLAEISYNEQFF; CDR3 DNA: TGCAGCGTTGATCAACTAGCGGAGATCTCCTACAATGAGCAGTTCTTC
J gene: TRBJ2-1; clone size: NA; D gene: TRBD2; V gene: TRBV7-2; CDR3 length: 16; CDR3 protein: CASSLSGLAGGNEQFF; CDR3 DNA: TGTGCCAGCAGCTTAAGTGGACTAGCGGGAGGGAATGAGCAGTTCTTC
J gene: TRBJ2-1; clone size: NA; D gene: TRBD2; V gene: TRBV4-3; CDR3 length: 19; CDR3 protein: CASSQAGTSGRWDDNEQFF; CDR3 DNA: TGCGCCAGCAGCCAGGCAGGGACTAGCGGGAGGTGGGATGACAATGAGCAGTTCTTC
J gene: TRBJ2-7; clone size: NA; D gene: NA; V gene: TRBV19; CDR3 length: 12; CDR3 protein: CASSQAGYEQYF; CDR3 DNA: TGTGCCAGTAGTCAGGCGGGCTACGAGCAGTACTTC
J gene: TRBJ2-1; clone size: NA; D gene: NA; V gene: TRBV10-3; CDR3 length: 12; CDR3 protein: CAISRAANEQFF; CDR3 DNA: TGTGCCATCAGTAGAGCGGCCAATGAGCAGTTCTTC
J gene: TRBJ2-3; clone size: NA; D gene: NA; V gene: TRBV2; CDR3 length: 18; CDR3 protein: CASTPPGVSSAHWDTQYF; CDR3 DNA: TGTGCCAGCACCCCCCCTGGGGTTTCTAGCGCCCACTGGGATACGCAGTATTTT
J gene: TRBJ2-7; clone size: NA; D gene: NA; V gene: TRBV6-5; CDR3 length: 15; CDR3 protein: CASKLIADRSYEQYF; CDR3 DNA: TGTGCCAGCAAGCTTATAGCGGACCGCTCCTACGAGCAGTACTTC
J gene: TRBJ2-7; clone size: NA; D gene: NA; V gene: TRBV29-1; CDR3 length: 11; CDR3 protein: CSVRLAGEQYF; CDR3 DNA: TGCAGCGTTCGGCTAGCTGGCGAGCAGTACTTC
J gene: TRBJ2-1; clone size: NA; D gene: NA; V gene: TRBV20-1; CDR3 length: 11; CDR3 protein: CSAPRSAEQFF; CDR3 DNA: TGCAGTGCTCCCAGGTCGGCGGAGCAGTTCTTC
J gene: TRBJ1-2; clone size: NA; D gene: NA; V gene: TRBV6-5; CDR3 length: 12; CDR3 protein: CASSPRGYGYTF; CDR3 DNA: TGTGCCAGCAGTCCACGGGGCTATGGCTACACCTTC
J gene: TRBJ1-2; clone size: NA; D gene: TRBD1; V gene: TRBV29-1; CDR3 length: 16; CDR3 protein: CSVEDLQVDRGPGYTF; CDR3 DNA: TGCAGCGTTGAAGATCTTCAAGTGGACAGGGGGCCTGGCTACACCTTC
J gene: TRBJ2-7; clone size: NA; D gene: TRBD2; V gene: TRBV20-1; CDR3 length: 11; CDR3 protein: CSAAGGGEQYF; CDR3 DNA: TGCAGTGCCGCTGGCGGGGGAGAGCAGTACTTC
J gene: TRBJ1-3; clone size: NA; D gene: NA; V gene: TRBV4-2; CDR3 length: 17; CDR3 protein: CASSHPVHGDSGNTIYF; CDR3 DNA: TGTGCCAGCAGCCACCCCGTGCACGGGGACTCTGGAAACACCATATATTTT
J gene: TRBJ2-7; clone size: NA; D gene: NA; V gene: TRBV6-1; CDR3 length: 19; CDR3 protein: CASSEGGGGQTKIYYEQYF; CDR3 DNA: TGTGCCAGCAGTGAAGGAGGAGGGGGACAGACAAAGATTTACTACGAGCAGTACTTC
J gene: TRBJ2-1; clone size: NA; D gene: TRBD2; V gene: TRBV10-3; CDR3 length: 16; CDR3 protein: CAISGPQGSGKVGQFF; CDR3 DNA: TGTGCCATCAGTGGCCCCCAGGGTAGCGGGAAGGTCGGGCAGTTCTTC
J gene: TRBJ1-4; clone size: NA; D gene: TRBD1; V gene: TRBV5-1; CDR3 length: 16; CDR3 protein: CASSFGPDRDHEKLFF; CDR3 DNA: TGCGCCAGCAGCTTCGGACCCGACAGGGACCATGAAAAACTGTTTTTT
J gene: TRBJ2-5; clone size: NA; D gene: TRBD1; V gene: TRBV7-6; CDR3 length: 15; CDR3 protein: CASSLGQLEVETQYF; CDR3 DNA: TGTGCCAGCAGCCTGGGACAGCTGGAGGTGGAGACCCAGTACTTC
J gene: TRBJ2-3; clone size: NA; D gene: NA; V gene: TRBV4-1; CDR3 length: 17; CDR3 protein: CASRPFSPREPTDTQYF; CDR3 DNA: TGCGCCAGCAGGCCCTTTTCGCCCAGGGAACCCACAGATACGCAGTATTTT
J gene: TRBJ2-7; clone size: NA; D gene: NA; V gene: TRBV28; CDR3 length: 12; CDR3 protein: CASTGQGKRKYF; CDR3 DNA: TGTGCCAGCACAGGGCAGGGAAAGAGAAAGTACTTC
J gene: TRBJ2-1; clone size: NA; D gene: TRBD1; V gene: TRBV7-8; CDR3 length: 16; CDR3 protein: CASRRLPPTGVAEQFF; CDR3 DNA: TGTGCCAGCAGGCGACTTCCCCCGACAGGGGTGGCTGAGCAGTTCTTC
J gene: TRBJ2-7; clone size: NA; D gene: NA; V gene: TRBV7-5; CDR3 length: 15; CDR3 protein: CARSPRTGEAYEQYF; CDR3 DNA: TGTGCCAGAAGCCCGCGGACAGGGGAGGCCTACGAGCAGTACTTC
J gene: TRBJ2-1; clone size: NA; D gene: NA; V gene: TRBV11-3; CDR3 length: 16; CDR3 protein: CASSTRLSSFYNEQFF; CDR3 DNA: TGTGCCAGCAGCACCCGGTTATCCTCCTTCTACAATGAGCAGTTCTTC
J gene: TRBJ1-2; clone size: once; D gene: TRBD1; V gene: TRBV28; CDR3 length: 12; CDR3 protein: CASSSGGYGYTF; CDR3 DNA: TGTGCCAGCAGTTCAGGGGGCTATGGCTACACCTTC
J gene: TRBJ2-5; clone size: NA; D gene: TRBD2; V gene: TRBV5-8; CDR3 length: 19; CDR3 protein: CASSSPIRTSGRVGETQYF; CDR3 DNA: TGTGCCAGCAGTTCTCCGATCAGGACTAGCGGGAGGGTAGGAGAGACCCAGTACTTC
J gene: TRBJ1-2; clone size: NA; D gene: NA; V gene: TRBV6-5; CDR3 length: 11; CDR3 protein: CASGRDYGYTF; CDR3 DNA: TGTGCCAGCGGCAGGGACTATGGCTACACCTTC
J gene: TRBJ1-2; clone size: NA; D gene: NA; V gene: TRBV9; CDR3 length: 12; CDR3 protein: CASSVDARGYTF; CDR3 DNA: TGTGCCAGCAGCGTTGATGCGCGCGGCTACACCTTC
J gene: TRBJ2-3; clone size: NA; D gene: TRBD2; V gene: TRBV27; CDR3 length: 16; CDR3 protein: CASSRSRGGSTDTQYF; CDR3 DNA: TGTGCCAGCAGTCGAAGCCGGGGAGGGAGCACAGATACGCAGTATTTT
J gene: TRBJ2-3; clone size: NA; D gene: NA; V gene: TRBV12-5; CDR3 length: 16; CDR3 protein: CASGLSQGIFTDTQYF; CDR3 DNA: TGTGCTAGTGGTTTGTCCCAGGGAATCTTCACAGATACGCAGTATTTT
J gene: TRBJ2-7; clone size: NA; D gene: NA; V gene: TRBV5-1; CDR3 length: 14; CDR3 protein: CASSRAPGNGEQYF; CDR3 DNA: TGCGCCAGCAGCCGGGCCCCGGGGAATGGCGAGCAGTACTTC
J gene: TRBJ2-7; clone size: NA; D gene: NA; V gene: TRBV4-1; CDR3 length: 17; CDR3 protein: CASSQDSVGEPLYEQYF; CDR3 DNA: TGCGCCAGCAGCCAAGATAGTGTCGGGGAACCCCTTTACGAGCAGTACTTC
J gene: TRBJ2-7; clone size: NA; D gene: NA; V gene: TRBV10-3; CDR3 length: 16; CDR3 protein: CAISEGRQGESYEQYF; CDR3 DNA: TGTGCCATCAGTGAGGGCAGGCAGGGTGAGTCCTACGAGCAGTACTTC
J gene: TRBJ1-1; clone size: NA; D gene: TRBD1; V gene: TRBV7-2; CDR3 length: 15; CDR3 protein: CASSFLTGGDTEAFF; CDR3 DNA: TGTGCCAGCAGCTTTCTTACAGGGGGGGACACTGAAGCTTTCTTT